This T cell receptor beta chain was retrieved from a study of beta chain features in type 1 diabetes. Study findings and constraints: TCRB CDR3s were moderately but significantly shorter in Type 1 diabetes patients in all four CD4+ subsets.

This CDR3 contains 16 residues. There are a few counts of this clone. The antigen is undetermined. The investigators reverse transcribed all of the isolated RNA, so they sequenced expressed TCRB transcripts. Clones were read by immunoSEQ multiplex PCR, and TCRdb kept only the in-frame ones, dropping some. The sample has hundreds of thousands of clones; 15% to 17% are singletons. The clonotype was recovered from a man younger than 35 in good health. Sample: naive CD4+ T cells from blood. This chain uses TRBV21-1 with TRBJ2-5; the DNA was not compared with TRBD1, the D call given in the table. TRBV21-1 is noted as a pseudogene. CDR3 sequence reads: CASRSPRDRAQETQYF. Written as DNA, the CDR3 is TGTGCCAGCAGGAGTCCCCGGGACAGGGCTCAAGAGACCCAGTACTTC.